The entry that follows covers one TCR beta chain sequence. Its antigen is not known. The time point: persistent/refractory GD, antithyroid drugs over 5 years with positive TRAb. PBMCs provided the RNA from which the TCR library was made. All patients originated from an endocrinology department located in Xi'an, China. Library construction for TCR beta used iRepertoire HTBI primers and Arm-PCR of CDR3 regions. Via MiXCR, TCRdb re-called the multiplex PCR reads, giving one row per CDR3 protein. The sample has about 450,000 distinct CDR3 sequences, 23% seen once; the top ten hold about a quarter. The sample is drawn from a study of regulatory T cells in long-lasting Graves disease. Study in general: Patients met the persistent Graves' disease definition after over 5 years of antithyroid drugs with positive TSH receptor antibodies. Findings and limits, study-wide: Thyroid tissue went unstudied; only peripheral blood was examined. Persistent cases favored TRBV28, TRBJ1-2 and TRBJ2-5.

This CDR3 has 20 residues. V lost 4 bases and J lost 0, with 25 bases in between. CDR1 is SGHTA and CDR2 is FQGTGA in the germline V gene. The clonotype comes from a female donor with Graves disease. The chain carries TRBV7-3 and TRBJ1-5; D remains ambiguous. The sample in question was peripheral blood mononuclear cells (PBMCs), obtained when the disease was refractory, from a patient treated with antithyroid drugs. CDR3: CASSYKTLGRAVHSNQPQHF. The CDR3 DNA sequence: TGTGCCAGCAGCTACAAGACCCTCGGTAGGGCGGTACATAGCAATCAGCCCCAGCATTTT.